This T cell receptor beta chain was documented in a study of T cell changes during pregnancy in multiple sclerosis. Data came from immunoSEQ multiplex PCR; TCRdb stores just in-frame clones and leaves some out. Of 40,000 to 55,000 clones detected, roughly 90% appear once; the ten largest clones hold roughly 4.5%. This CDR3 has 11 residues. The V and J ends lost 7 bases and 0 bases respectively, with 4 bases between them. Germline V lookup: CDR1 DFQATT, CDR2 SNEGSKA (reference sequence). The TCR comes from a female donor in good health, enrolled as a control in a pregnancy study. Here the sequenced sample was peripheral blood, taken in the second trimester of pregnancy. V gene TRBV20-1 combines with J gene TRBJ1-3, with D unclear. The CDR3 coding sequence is TGCAGTGTAGTCTCTGGAAACACCATATATTTT. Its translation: CSVVSGNTIYF.